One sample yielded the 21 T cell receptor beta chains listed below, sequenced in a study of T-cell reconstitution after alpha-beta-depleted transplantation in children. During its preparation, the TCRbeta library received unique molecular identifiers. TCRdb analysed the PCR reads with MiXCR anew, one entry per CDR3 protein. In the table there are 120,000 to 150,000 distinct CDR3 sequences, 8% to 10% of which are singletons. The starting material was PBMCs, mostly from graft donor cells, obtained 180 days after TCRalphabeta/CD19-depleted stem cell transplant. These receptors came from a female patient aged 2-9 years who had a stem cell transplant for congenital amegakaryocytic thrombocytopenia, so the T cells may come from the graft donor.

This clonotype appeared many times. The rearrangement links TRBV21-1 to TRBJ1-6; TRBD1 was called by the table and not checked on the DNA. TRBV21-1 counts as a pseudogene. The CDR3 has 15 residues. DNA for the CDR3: TGTGCCAGCAGCGACCGGGACAGGGTTAATTCACCCCTCCACTTT. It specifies CASSDRDRVNSPLHF.

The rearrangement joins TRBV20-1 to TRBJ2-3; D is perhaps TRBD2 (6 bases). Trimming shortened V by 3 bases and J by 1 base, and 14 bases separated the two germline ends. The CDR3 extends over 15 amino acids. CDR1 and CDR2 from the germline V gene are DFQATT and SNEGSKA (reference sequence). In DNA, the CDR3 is TGCAGTGCTAGTGCCCGGGACTTGGGCACAGATACGCAGTATTTT. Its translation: CSASARDLGTDTQYF.

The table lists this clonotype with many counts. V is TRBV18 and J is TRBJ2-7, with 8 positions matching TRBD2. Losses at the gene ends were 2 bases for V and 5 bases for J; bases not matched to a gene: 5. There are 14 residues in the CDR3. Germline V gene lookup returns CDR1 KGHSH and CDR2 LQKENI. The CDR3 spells CASSPSGGQDEQYF. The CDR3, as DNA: TGTGCCAGCTCACCATCGGGGGGGCAGGACGAGCAGTACTTC. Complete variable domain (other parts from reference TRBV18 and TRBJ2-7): NAGVMQNPRHLVRRRGQEARLRCSPMKGHSHVYWYRQLPEEGLKFMVYLQKENIIDESGMPKERFSAEFPKEGPSILRIQQVVRGDSAAYFCASSPSGGQDEQYFGPGTRLTVT.

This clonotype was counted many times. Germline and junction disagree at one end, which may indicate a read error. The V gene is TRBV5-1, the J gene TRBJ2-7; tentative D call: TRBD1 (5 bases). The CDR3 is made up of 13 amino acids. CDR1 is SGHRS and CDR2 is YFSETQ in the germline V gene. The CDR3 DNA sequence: TGCGCCAGCAGCTCCCCACCGACAGCAAGTTGGTCCTTC. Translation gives CASSSPPTASWSF. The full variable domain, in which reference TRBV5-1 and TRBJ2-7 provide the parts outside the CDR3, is KAGVTQTPRYLIKTRGQQVTLSCSPISGHRSVSWYQQTPGQGLQFLFEYFSETQRNKGNFPGRFSGRQFSNSRSEMNVSTLELGDSALYLCASSSPPTASWSFGPGTRLTVT.

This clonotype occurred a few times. The CDR3 loop reads CATSPGTILSTDTQYF. CDR3 nucleotide sequence: TGTGCCACCAGCCCAGGGACGATCCTAAGCACAGATACGCAGTATTTT. The rearrangement uses TRBV15 and TRBJ2-3, with D perhaps given as TRBD1 or TRBD2 (5 bases each). The V end was cut by 5 bases, the J end by 0 bases, with 15 bases between. The CDR3 sequence is 16 residues long. Germline assignment: CDR1 LNHNV and CDR2 YYDKDF (reference sequence). The entire variable domain, with the rest obtained from reference TRBV15 and TRBJ2-3, is as follows: DAMVIQNPRYQVTQFGKPVTLSCSQTLNHNVMYWYQQKSSQAPKLLFHYYDKDFNNEADTPDNFQSRRPNTSFCFLDIRSPGLGDTAMYLCATSPGTILSTDTQYFGPGTRLTVL.

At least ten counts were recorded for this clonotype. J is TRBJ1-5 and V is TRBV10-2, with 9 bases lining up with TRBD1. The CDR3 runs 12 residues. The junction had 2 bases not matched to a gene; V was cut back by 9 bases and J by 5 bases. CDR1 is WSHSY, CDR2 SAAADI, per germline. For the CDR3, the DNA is TGCGCCAGACAGGGGGCTTATCAGCCCCAGCATTTT. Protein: CARQGAYQPQHF.

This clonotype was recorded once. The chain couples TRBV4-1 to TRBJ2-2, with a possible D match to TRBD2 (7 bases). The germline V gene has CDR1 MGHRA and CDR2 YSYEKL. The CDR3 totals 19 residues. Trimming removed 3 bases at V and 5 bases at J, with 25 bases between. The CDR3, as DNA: TGCGCCAGCAGCCAGCGGGGGCCCTGGGACTCCACGGGGACCGGGGAGCTGTTTTTT. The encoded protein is CASSQRGPWDSTGTGELFF.

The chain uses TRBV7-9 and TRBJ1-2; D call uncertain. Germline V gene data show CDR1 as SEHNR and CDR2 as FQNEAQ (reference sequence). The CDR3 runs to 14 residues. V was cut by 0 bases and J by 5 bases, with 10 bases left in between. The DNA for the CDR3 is TGTGCCAGCAGCTTAGCGCAAGGGAGTTATGGCTACACCTTC. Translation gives CASSLAQGSYGYTF.

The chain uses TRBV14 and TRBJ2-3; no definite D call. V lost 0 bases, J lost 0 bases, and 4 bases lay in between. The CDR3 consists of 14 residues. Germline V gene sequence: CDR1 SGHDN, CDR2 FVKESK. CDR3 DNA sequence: TGTGCCAGCAGCCAAGAGATGAGCACAGATACGCAGTATTTT. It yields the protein CASSQEMSTDTQYF.

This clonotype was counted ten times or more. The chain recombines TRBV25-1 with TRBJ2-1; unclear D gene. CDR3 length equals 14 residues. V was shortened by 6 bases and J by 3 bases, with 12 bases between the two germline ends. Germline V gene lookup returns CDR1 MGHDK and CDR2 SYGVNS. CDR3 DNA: TGTGCCAGCAGGGGGATCCAAGTCTACAATGAGCAGTTCTTC. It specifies CASRGIQVYNEQFF.

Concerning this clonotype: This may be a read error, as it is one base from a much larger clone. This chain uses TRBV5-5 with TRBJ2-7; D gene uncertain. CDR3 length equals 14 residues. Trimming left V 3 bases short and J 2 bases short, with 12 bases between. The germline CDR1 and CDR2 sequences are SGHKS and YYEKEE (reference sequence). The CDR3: CASSSSAGTYEQYF. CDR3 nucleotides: TGTGCCAGCAGCTCGAGTGCCGGTACCTACGAGCAGTACTTC.

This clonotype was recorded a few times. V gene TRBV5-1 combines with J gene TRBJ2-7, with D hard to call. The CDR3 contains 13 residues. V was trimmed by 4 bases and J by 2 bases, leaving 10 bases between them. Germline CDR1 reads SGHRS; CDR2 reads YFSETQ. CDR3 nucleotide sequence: TGCGCCAGCAGCCTAAATGGCCCCTACGAGCAGTACTTC. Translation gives CASSLNGPYEQYF.

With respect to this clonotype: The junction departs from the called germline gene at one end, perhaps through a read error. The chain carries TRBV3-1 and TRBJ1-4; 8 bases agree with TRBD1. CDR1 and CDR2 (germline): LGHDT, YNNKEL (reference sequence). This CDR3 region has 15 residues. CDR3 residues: CACSQGPTGAEKLFF. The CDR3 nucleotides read TGTGCCTGCAGCCAAGGACCGACAGGGGCGGAAAAACTGTTTTTT.

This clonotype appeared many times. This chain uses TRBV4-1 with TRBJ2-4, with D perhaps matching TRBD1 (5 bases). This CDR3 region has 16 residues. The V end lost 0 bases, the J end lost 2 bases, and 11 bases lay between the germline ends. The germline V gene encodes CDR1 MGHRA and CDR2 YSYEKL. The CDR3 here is CASSQDTRQSKNIQYF. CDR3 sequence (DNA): TGCGCCAGCAGCCAAGATACTCGACAGTCCAAAAACATTCAGTACTTC.

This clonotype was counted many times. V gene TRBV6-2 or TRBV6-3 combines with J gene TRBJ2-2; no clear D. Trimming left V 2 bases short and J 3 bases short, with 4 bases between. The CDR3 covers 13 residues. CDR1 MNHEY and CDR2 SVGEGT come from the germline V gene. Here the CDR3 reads CASSYKHTGELFF. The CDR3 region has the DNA TGTGCCAGCAGTTACAAGCACACCGGGGAGCTGTTTTTT.

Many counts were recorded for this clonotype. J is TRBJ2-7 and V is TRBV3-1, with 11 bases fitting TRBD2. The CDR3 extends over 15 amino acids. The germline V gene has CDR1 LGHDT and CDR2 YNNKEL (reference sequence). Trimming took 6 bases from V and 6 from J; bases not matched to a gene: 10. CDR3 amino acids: CASRPLAGGQSEQYF. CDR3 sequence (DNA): TGTGCCAGCAGGCCCCTAGCGGGGGGCCAATCCGAGCAGTACTTC.

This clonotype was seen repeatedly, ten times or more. CDR3: CASSVGTSGSWETQYF. CDR3 nucleotide sequence: TGTGCCAGCAGCGTTGGGACTAGCGGGTCTTGGGAGACCCAGTACTTC. V usage is TRBV9 and J usage is TRBJ2-5, with 12 bases matching TRBD2. With V trimmed by 2 bases and J by 5 bases, 7 bases remained unmatched. Germline V lookup: CDR1 SGDLS, CDR2 YYNGEE. The CDR3 runs 16 residues. Full variable domain (outside the CDR3, taken from reference TRBV9 and TRBJ2-5): DSGVTQTPKHLITATGQRVTLRCSPRSGDLSVYWYQQSLDQGLQFLIQYYNGEERAKGNILERFSAQQFPDLHSELNLSSLELGDSALYFCASSVGTSGSWETQYFGPGTRLLVL.

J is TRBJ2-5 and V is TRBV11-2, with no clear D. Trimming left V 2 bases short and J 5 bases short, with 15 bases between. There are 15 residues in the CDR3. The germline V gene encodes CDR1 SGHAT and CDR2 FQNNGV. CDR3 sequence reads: CASSLQVGVRETQYF. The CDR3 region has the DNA TGTGCCAGCAGCTTACAAGTCGGCGTGCGCGAGACCCAGTACTTC.

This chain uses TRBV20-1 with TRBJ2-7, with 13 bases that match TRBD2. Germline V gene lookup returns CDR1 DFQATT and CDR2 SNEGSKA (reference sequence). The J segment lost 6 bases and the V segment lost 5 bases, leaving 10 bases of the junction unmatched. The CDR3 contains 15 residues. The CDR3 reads CSAFLRTSGGLEQYF. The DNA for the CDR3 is TGCAGTGCTTTCCTCCGGACTAGCGGGGGCCTCGAGCAGTACTTC.

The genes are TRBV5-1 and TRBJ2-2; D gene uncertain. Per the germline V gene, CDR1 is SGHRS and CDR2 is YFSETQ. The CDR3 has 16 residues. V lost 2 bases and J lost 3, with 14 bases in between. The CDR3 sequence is CASSFITKRHTGELFF. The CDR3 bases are TGCGCCAGCAGCTTCATCACGAAGAGGCACACCGGGGAGCTGTTTTTT.

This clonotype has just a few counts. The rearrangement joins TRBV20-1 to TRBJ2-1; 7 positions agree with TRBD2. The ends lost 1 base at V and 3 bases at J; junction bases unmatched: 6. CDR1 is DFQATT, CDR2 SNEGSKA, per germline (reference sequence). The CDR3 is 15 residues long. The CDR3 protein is CSARAAAGNYNEQFF. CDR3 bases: TGCAGTGCTAGAGCGGCAGCGGGAAACTACAATGAGCAGTTCTTC.